These 14 T cell receptor beta chains were all obtained from the same sample, sequenced in a study of OX40 agonist ivuxolimab in advanced cancers. TCRdb keeps only in-frame clones here, not all; method: immunoSEQ multiplex PCR. The sample yields 100,000 to 150,000 clones, about 90% seen once. Here the sequenced sample was CD4+ or CD8+ T cells sorted from blood, taken in a trial of the OX40 agonist ivuxolimab. Receptor source: an adult with an advanced solid tumor such as melanoma, head and neck, liver or kidney cancer.

This clone was counted a single time. The chain has TRBV2 and TRBJ1-5; TRBD1 agrees at 10 bases. The germline CDR1 and CDR2 sequences are SNHLY and FYNNEI. The trim removed 7 bases at V and 5 bases at J, leaving 5 bases unmatched. The CDR3 has 14 residues. The CDR3 region is CASKETGGDQPQHF. DNA for the CDR3: TGTGCCAGCAAAGAGACAGGGGGCGATCAGCCCCAGCATTTT.

The rearrangement uses TRBV11-2 and TRBJ1-3; D not certain. Trimming took off 6 bases at V and 4 bases at J, with 7 bases between the two ends. In germline, CDR1 is SGHAT, CDR2 FQNNGV. This CDR3 spans 12 amino acids. CDR3 DNA sequence: TGTGCCAGCAGTTTAAACGGAAACACCATATATTTT. Residues: CASSLNGNTIYF.

The genes are TRBV18 and TRBJ2-7; 10 nucleotides agree with TRBD2. The CDR3 runs 17 residues. Germline V gives CDR1 KGHSH, CDR2 LQKENI. V gave up 3 bases and J gave up 6 bases; unmatched junction bases: 14. The CDR3 reads CASSPWESSGSPPEQYF. Here the CDR3 DNA reads TGTGCCAGCTCACCCTGGGAGTCTAGCGGGAGTCCCCCCGAGCAGTACTTC.

The chain employs TRBV6-5 and TRBJ2-3, with 7 bases matching TRBD2. The ends lost 8 bases at V and 4 bases at J; junction bases unmatched: 12. The CDR3 spans 15 residues. Germline V gene sequence: CDR1 MNHEY, CDR2 SVGAGI. In nucleotides, the CDR3 is TGTGCCAGCGGGGGGGGGTACGCAGTCGCAGATACGCAGTATTTT. It translates to CASGGGYAVADTQYF.

The chain carries TRBV7-9 and TRBJ2-1, with 9 bases aligning to TRBD1. CDR3 length equals 15 residues. Trimming took 4 bases from V and 6 from J; bases not matched to a gene: 7. In germline, CDR1 is SEHNR, CDR2 FQNEAQ (reference sequence). The CDR3: CASSSGGTGSNEQFF. DNA for the CDR3: TGTGCCAGCAGCTCAGGGGGGACAGGGTCCAATGAGCAGTTCTTC.

In its sample, this clone was seen once. This chain connects TRBV5-1 to TRBJ1-1, with TRBD1 identical over 11 bases. The V gene end was trimmed by 3 bases and the J gene end by 4 bases; junction bases not matched to a gene: 2. The CDR3 spans 14 residues. CDR1 SGHRS and CDR2 YFSETQ come from the germline V gene. The CDR3 DNA follows: TGCGCCAGCAGCTCAGGACAGGGGGCCACTGAAGCTTTCTTT. Amino acid sequence: CASSSGQGATEAFF. The variable domain in full, with the rest retrieved from reference TRBV5-1 and TRBJ1-1, is KAGVTQTPRYLIKTRGQQVTLSCSPISGHRSVSWYQQTPGQGLQFLFEYFSETQRNKGNFPGRFSGRQFSNSRSEMNVSTLELGDSALYLCASSSGQGATEAFFGQGTRLTVV.

This clone appeared once. The chain carries TRBV28 and TRBJ1-2; D gene unclear. Per germline, CDR1 MDHEN and CDR2 SYDVKM. CDR3 length: 13 amino acids. The V end lost 6 bases, the J end lost 1 base, and 9 bases lay between the germline ends. The CDR3 DNA reads as TGTGCCAGCAGACCCAAGGATAACTATGGCTACACCTTC. Its translation is CASRPKDNYGYTF.

The V gene is TRBV14, the J gene TRBJ1-1; 8 bases map to TRBD1. This CDR3 is built from 12 residues. Germline trimming cut 5 bases from V and 11 bases from J; bases unmatched to any gene: 7. Germline-derived CDR1 and CDR2 are SGHDN and FVKESK. The CDR3 loop reads CASSSRGRNAFF. Here the CDR3 DNA reads TGTGCCAGCAGCAGCAGGGGGCGGAATGCTTTCTTT.

The V gene is TRBV29-1, the J gene TRBJ1-5, with D possibly being TRBD1 (5 bases). CDR1 SQVTM and CDR2 ANQGSEA come from the germline V gene. The length of the CDR3 is 12 residues. CDR3 sequence reads: CGAWSPDQPQHF. CDR3 nucleotide sequence: TGCGGGGCATGGAGTCCGGATCAGCCCCAGCATTTT.

The chain is built from TRBV5-1 and TRBJ1-5; 7 bases map to TRBD1. The CDR3 length is 15 residues. J gave up 10 bases and V 4 bases, and 14 bases lay outside the gene matches. CDR1 SGHRS and CDR2 YFSETQ come from the germline V gene. The CDR3 sequence: CASSPGAGQDSPQHF. CDR3 coding DNA: TGCGCCAGCAGCCCTGGAGCAGGACAGGACTCTCCCCAGCATTTT.

This CDR3 is CASIWTAGNSPLHF. CDR3 DNA: TGTGCCAGCATCTGGACAGCGGGTAATTCACCCCTCCACTTT. The rearrangement links TRBV28 to TRBJ1-6, with D perhaps matching TRBD1 (6 bases). Germline-derived CDR1 and CDR2 are MDHEN and SYDVKM. V was clipped by 7 bases and J by 6 bases, with 13 bases between them. The CDR3 extends over 14 amino acids.

This clone appeared a single time. The chain joins TRBV7-3 to TRBJ1-1; 11 positions agree with TRBD1. The CDR3 length is 15 residues. The ends lost 3 bases at V and 5 bases at J; junction bases unmatched: 5. The germline CDR1 and CDR2 sequences are SGHTA and FQGTGA. CDR3 region: CASSFPGQGVTEAFF. The CDR3 region has the DNA TGTGCCAGCAGCTTCCCGGGACAGGGGGTTACTGAAGCTTTCTTT.

The chain uses TRBV11-3 and TRBJ2-5, with 7 bases matching TRBD2. The DNA end is more similar to TRBJ2-7, so the J call may be wrong. The CDR3 is made up of 15 amino acids. Germline V CDR1 and CDR2: SGHNT, YENEEA. CDR3 DNA: TGTGCCAGCAGCCAAGCGGCGGGAGCTCACTACGAGCAGTACTTC. Translated, it gives CASSQAAGAHYEQYF.

The chain uses TRBV19 and TRBJ1-2, with TRBD1 as a possible D gene (6 bases). The CDR3 is made up of 16 amino acids. V was pared by 8 bases and J by 2 bases, with 21 bases between. Looked up from germline, CDR1 is LNHDA and CDR2 is SQIVND (reference sequence). CDR3 loop: CASADRSGLKNYGYTF. DNA for the CDR3: TGTGCCAGTGCAGACAGGTCCGGACTTAAAAACTATGGCTACACCTTC.